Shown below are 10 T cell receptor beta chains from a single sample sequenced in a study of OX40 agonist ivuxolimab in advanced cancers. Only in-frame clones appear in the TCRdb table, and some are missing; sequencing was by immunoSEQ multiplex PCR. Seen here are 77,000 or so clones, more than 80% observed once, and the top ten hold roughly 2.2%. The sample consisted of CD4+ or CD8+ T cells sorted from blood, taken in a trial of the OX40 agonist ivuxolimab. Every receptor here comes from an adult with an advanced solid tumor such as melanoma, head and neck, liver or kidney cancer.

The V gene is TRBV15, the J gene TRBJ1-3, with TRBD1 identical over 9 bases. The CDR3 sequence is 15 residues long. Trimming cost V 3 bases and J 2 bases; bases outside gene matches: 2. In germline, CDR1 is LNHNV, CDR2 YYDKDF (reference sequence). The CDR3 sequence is CATSRGQGTGNTIYF. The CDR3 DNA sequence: TGTGCCACCAGCAGGGGACAGGGAACTGGAAACACCATATATTTT.

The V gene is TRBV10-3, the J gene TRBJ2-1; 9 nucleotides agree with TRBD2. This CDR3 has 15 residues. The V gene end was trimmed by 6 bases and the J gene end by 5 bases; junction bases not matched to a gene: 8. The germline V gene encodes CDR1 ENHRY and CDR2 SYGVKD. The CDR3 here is CAIRLNAGGNNEQFF. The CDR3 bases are TGTGCCATCAGACTGAACGCGGGAGGGAACAATGAGCAGTTCTTC.

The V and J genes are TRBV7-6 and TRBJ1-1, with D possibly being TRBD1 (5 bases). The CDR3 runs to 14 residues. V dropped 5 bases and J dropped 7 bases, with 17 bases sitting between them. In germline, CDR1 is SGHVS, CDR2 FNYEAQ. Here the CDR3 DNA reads TGTGCCAGCAGCGGGGGTAGCGGGAAGGGTGAAGCTTTCTTT. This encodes CASSGGSGKGEAFF.

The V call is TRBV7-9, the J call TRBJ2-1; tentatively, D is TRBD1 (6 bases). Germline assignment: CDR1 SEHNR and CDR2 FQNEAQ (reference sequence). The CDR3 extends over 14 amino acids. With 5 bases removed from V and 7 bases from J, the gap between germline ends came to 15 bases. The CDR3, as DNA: TGTGCCAGCAGCCCACAGGGTCTCGGGAATGAGCAGTTCTTC. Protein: CASSPQGLGNEQFF.

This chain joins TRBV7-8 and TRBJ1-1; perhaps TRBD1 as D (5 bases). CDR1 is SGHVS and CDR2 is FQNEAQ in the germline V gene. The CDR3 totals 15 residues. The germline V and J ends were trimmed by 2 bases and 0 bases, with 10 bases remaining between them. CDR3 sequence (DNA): TGTGCCAGCAGCTTAAAGAGGGGCATGAACACTGAAGCTTTCTTT. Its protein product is CASSLKRGMNTEAFF.

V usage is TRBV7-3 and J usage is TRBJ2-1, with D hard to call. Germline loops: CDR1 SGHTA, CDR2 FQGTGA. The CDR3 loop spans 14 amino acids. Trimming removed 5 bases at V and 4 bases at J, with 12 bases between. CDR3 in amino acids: CASSKNVGYNEQFF. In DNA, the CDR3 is TGTGCCAGCAGCAAAAACGTGGGGTACAATGAGCAGTTCTTC.

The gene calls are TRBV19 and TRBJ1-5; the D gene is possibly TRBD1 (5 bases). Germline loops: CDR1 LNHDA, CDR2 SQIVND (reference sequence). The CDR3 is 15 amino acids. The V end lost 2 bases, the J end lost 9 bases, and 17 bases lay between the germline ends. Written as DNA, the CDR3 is TGTGCCAGTAGTATACGGGACCCCGGGAAATGGCCCCAGCATTTT. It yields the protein CASSIRDPGKWPQHF.

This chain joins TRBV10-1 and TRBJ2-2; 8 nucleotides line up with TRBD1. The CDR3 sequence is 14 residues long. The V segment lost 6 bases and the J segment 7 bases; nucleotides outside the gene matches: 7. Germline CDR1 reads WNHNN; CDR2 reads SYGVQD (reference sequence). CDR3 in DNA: TGCGCCAGCAGAGGACAGGGTTTCGGCGGGGAGCTGTTTTTT. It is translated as CASRGQGFGGELFF.

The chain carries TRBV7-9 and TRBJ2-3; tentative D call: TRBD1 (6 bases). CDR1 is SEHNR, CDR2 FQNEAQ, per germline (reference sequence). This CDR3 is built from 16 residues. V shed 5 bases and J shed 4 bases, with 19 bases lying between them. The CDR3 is CASSPQGRRRADTQYF. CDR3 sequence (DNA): TGTGCCAGCAGCCCCCAGGGGCGCCGTAGGGCAGATACGCAGTATTTT.

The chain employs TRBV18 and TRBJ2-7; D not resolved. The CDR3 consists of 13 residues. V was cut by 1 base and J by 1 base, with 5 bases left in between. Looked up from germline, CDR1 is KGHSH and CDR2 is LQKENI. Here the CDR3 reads CASSPQGSYEQYF. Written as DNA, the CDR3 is TGTGCCAGCTCACCACAGGGTTCCTACGAGCAGTACTTC.